These T cell receptor beta chains were read from a single sample in a study of blood T cell repertoires in COVID-19. This table comes from immunoSEQ multiplex PCR, and its TCRdb copy is limited to in-frame clones, with some not included. The table lists 150,000 or so clones, roughly four fifths of them singletons. Sequenced: peripheral blood. The receptors come from a human donor with acute or convalescent COVID-19. The donor label of this sample is uncertain. Each CDR3 is given with its conserved first and last residue. Fields, in order: CDR3 protein, J gene, V gene.

CASSQHPGIGELFF | TRBJ2-2 | TRBV3-1/TRBV3-2
CASSSTSGGSKTQYF | TRBJ2-5 | TRBV18
CASSQDKGQGGHGYTF | TRBJ1-2 | TRBV4-2
CASSGLAGNEQFF | TRBJ2-1 | TRBV2
CASGLAIQETQYF | TRBJ2-5 | TRBV2
CASTKGGAEANTEAFF | TRBJ1-1 | TRBV19
CASSATTGLGYTF | TRBJ1-2 | TRBV19
CASSQADSGANVLTF | TRBJ2-6 | TRBV4-1
CASSQDGAELSYEQYF | TRBJ2-7 | TRBV4-1
CASSPRGAQETQYF | TRBJ2-5 | TRBV5-1
CASSLRGIANTGELFF | TRBJ2-2 | TRBV7-2
CASSVQGDQPQHF | TRBJ1-5 | TRBV19
CASSFGEGNTIYF | TRBJ1-3 | TRBV12-3/TRBV12-4